This T cell receptor beta chain originates from a study of blood T cell repertoires in COVID-19. Using immunoSEQ multiplex PCR, the repertoire was profiled, and TCRdb retains in-frame clones only, with some absent. The sample has fewer than 450,000 clones, 90% seen once. The study drew participants aged about 18 to 89 years from about two dozen US areas. CDR1 is LGHDT and CDR2 is YNNKEL in the germline V gene (reference sequence). This CDR3 has 14 residues. V lost 4 bases, J lost 7 bases, and 13 bases lay in between. This TCR came from a man younger than 30 who had recovered from COVID-19. Sequencing was performed on PBMCs or T cells enriched from blood (not recorded which). This chain joins TRBV3-1 (or the pseudogene TRBV3-2) and TRBJ2-2; maybe TRBD1 (6 bases). The DNA for the CDR3 is TGTGCCAGCAGCCGCGCAGGGGATGACGGGGAGCTGTTTTTT. Translation gives CASSRAGDDGELFF.